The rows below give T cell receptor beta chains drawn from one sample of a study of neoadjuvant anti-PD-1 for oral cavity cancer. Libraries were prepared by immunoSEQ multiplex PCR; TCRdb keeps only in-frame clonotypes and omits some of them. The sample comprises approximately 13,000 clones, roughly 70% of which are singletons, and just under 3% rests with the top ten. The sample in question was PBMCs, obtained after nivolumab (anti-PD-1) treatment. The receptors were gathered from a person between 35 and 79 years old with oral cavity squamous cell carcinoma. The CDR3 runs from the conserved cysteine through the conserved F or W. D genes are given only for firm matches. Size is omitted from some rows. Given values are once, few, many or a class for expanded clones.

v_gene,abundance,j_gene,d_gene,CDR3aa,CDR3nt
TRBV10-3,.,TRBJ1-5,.,CATKDYSNQPQHF,TGTGCCACCAAGGATTATAGCAATCAGCCCCAGCATTTT
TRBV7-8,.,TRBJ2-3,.,CASSLAGGLGTDTQYF,TGTGCCAGCAGCTTAGCGGGGGGTCTTGGCACAGATACGCAGTATTTT
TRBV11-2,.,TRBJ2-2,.,CASSFLKGAVFF,TGTGCCAGCAGCTTTTTAAAGGGAGCTGTGTTTTTT
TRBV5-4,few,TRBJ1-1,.,CASSMGLGNTEAFF,TGTGCCAGCAGCATGGGACTGGGTAACACTGAAGCTTTCTTT
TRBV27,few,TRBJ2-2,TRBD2,CASSWREVGELFF,TGTGCCAGCAGTTGGCGGGAGGTCGGGGAGCTGTTTTTT
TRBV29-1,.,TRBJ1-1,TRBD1,CSVEGQAGWAEAFF,TGCAGCGTGGAAGGACAGGCGGGATGGGCTGAAGCTTTCTTT
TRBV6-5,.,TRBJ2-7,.,CASSYSTLGEQYF,TGTGCCAGCAGTTACTCGACCCTTGGCGAGCAGTACTTC
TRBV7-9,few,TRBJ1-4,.,CASSFPSTTNEKLFF,TGTGCCAGCAGCTTTCCATCGACAACTAATGAAAAACTGTTTTTT
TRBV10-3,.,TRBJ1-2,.,CAISESWGANYGYTF,TGTGCCATCAGTGAGTCGTGGGGGGCTAACTATGGCTACACCTTC
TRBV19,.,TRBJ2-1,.,CASSIMGGTYNEQFF,TGTGCCAGTAGTATCATGGGGGGCACTTACAATGAGCAGTTCTTC
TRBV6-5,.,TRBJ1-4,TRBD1,CASSYGGTGNEKLFF,TGTGCCAGCAGTTACGGGGGGACAGGGAATGAAAAACTGTTTTTT
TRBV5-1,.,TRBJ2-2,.,CASSFYSLDGGELFF,TGCGCCAGCAGCTTTTATTCCCTAGACGGCGGGGAGCTGTTTTTT
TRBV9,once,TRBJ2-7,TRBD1,CASSTTGLRSRDEQYF,TGTGCCAGCAGCACGACAGGGTTGAGAAGCCGGGACGAGCAGTACTTC